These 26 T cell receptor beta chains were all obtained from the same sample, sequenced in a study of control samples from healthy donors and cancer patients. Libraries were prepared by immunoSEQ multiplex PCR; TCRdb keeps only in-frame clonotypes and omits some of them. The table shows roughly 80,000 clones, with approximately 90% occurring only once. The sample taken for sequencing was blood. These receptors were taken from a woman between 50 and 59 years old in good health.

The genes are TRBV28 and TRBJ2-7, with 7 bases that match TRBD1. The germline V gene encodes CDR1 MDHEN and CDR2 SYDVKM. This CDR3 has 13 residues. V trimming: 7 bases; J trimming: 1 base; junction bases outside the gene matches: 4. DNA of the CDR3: TGTGCCAGCATACCAGGGGGTTCCTACGAGCAGTACTTC. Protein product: CASIPGGSYEQYF.

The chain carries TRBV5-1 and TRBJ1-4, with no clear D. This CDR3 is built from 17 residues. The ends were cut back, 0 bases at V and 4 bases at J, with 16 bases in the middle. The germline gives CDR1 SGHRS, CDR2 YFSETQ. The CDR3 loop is CASSLGPPTGFNEKLFF. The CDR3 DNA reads TGCGCCAGCAGCTTGGGACCGCCGACGGGTTTTAATGAAAAACTGTTTTTT.

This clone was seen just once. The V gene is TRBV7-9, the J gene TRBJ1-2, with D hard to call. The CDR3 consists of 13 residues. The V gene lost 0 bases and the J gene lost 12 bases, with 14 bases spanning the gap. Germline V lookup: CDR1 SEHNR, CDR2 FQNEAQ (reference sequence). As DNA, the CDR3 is TGTGCCAGCAGCTTAGCGGGGTCGGACCTCAACACCTTC. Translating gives CASSLAGSDLNTF.

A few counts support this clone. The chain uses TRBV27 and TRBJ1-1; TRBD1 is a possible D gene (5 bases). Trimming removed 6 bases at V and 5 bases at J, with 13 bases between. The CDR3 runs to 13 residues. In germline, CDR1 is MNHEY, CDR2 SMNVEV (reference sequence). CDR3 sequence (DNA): TGTGCCAGCAGGCAGGGCGATTGGACTGAAGCTTTCTTT. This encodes CASRQGDWTEAFF.

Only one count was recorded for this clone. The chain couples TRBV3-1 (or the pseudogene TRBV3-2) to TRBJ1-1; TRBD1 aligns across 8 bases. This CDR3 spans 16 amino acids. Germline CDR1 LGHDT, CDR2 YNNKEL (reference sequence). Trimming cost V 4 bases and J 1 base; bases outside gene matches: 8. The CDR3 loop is CASSRAPGTGNTEAFF. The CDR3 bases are TGTGCCAGCAGCCGAGCCCCCGGGACAGGGAACACTGAAGCTTTCTTT.

The DNA for the CDR3 is TGTGCCATCAGTGCCTCGGGCGGTAAGGAAAAACTGTTTTTT. It specifies CAISASGGKEKLFF. V gene TRBV10-3 combines with J gene TRBJ1-4; no firm D call. This CDR3 region has 14 residues. V lost 4 bases, J lost 8 bases, and 14 bases lay in between. The germline V gene has CDR1 ENHRY and CDR2 SYGVKD.

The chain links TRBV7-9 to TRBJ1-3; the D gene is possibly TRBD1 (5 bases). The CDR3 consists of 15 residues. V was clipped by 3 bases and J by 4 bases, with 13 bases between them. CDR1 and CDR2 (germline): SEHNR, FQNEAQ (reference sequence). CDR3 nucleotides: TGTGCCAGCAGCTTGGGACCGGTAGAAGGAAACACCATATATTTT. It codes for CASSLGPVEGNTIYF. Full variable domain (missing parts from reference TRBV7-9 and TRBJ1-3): DTGVSQNPRHKITKRGQNVTFRCDPISEHNRLYWYRQTLGQGPEFLTYFQNEAQLEKSRLLSDRFSAERPKGSFSTLEIQRTEQGDSAMYLCASSLGPVEGNTIYFGEGSWLTVV.

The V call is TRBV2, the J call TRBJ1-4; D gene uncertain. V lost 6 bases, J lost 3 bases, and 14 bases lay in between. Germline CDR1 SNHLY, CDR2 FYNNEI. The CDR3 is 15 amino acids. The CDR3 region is CASRGRVSANEKLFF. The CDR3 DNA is TGTGCCAGCAGGGGGAGGGTCTCGGCTAATGAAAAACTGTTTTTT. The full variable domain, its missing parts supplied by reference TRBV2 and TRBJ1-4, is EPEVTQTPSHQVTQMGQEVILRCVPISNHLYFYWYRQILGQKVEFLVSFYNNEISEKSEIFDDQFSVERPDGSNFTLKIRSTKLEDSAMYFCASRGRVSANEKLFFGSGTQLSVL.

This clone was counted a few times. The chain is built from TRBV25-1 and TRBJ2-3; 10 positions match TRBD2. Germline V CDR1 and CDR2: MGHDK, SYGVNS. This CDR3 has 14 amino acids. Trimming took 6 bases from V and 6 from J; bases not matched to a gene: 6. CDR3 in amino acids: CASSPAGGSDTQYF. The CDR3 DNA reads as TGTGCCAGCAGCCCAGCGGGGGGGAGTGATACGCAGTATTTT.

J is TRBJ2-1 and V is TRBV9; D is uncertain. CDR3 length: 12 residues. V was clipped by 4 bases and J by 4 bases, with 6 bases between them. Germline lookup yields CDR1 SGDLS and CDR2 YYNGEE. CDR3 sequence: CASSQSYNEQFF. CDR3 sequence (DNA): TGTGCCAGCAGCCAGAGTTACAATGAGCAGTTCTTC.

CDR3 sequence: CASSSPGQGTDEQYF. The DNA of the CDR3 is TGTGCCAGCAGCTCACCGGGACAGGGGACCGACGAGCAGTACTTC. V is TRBV5-4 and J is TRBJ2-7; 10 nucleotides align to TRBD1. There are 15 residues in the CDR3. The germline V gene has CDR1 SGHNT and CDR2 YYREEE (reference sequence). The J segment lost 5 bases and the V segment lost 3 bases, leaving 8 bases of the junction unmatched. The full variable domain, completed using reference TRBV5-4 and TRBJ2-7, is ETGVTQSPTHLIKTRGQQVTLRCSSQSGHNTVSWYQQALGQGPQFIFQYYREEENGRGNFPPRFSGLQFPNYSSELNVNALELDDSALYLCASSSPGQGTDEQYFGPGTRLTVT.

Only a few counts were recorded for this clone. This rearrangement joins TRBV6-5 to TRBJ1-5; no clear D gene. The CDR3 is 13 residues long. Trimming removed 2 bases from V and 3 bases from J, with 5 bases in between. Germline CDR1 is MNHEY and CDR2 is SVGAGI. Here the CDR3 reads CASSYEVNQPQHF. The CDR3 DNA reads TGTGCCAGCAGTTACGAGGTCAATCAGCCCCAGCATTTT.

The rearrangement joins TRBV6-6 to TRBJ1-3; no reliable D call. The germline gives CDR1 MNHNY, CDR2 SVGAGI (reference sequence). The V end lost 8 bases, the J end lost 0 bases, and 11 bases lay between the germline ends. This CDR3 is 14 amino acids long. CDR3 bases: TGTGCCAGCGCCTTCAGGAGCTCTGGAAACACCATATATTTT. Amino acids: CASAFRSSGNTIYF.

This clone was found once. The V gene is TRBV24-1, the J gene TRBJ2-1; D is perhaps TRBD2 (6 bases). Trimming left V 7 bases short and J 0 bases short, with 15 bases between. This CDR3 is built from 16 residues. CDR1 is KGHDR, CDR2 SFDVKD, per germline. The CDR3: CATSYGGRSSYNEQFF. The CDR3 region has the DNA TGTGCCACCAGCTACGGGGGTAGGAGCTCCTACAATGAGCAGTTCTTC.

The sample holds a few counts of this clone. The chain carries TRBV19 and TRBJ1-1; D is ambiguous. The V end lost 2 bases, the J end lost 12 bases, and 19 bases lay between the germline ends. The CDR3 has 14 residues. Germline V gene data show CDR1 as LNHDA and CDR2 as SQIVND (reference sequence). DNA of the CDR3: TGTGCCAGTAGTATATCTGGGCGACGGTCTAGGACTTTCTTT. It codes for CASSISGRRSRTFF.

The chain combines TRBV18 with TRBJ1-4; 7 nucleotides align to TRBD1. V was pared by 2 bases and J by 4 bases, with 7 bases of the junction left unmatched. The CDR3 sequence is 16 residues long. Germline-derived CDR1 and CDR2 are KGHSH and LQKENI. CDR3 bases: TGTGCCAGCTCACCAAACACAGGGGCCAGTAATGAAAAACTGTTTTTT. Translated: CASSPNTGASNEKLFF.

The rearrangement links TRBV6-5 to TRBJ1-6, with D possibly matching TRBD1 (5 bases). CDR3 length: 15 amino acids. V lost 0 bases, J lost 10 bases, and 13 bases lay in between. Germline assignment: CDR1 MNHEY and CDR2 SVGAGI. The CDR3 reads CASSYSPGRNSPLHF. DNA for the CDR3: TGTGCCAGCAGTTACTCCCCAGGGAGAAACTCACCCCTCCACTTT.

CDR3 protein: CASSFRDRATEAFF. DNA for the CDR3: TGTGCCAGCAGCTTCCGGGACAGGGCTACTGAAGCTTTCTTT. This chain links TRBV5-8 with TRBJ1-1; 9 bases are shared with TRBD1. V dropped 2 bases and J dropped 5; count of bases not matched to a gene: 4. Germline V gives CDR1 SGHTS, CDR2 YDEGEE. The CDR3 has 14 amino acids.

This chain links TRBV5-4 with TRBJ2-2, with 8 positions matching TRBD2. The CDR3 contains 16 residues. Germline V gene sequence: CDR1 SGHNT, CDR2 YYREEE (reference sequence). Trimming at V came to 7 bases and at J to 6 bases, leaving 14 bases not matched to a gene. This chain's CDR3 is CASSGQRGPQPGELFF. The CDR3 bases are TGTGCCAGCTCCGGCCAGCGGGGGCCACAGCCCGGGGAGCTGTTTTTT. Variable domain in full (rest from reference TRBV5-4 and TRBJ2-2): ETGVTQSPTHLIKTRGQQVTLRCSSQSGHNTVSWYQQALGQGPQFIFQYYREEENGRGNFPPRFSGLQFPNYSSELNVNALELDDSALYLCASSGQRGPQPGELFFGEGSRLTVL.

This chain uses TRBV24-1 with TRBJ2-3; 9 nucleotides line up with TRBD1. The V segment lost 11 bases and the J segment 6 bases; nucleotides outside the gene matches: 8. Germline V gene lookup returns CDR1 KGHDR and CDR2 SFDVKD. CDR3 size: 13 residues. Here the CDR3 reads CAIKPGQGDTQYF. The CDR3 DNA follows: TGTGCCATCAAGCCGGGACAGGGTGATACGCAGTATTTT.

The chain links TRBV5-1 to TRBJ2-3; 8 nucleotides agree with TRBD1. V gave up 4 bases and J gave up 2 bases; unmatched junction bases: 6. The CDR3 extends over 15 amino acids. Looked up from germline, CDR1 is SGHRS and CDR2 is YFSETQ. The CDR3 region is CASSRDRSDTDTQYF. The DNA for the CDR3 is TGCGCCAGCAGCCGGGACAGGTCCGACACAGATACGCAGTATTTT.

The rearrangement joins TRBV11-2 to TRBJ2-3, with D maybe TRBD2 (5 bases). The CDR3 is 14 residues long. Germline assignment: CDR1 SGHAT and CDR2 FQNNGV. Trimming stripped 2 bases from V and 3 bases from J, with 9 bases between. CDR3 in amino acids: CASSLSPGTDTQYF. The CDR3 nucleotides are TGTGCCAGCAGCTTATCCCCGGGAACAGATACGCAGTATTTT. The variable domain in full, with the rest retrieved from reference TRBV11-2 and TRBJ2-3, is EAGVAQSPRYKIIEKRQSVAFWCNPISGHATLYWYQQILGQGPKLLIQFQNNGVVDDSQLPKDRFSAERLKGVDSTLKIQPAKLEDSAVYLCASSLSPGTDTQYFGPGTRLTVL.

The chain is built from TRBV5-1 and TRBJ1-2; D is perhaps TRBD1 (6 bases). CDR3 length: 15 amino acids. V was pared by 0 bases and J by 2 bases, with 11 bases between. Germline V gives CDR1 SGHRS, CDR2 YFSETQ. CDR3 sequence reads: CASSLGEGENYGYTF. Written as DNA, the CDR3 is TGCGCCAGCAGCTTGGGCGAGGGGGAAAACTATGGCTACACCTTC.

The CDR3 region is CATSRDPYVYGYTF. The CDR3, as DNA: TGCGCCACCTCCCGGGACCCTTACGTATATGGCTACACCTTC. This chain uses TRBV5-1 with TRBJ1-2; tentative D call: TRBD1 (5 bases). The CDR3 spans 14 residues. Looked up from germline, CDR1 is SGHRS and CDR2 is YFSETQ. V lost 9 bases, J lost 5 bases, and 20 bases lay in between.

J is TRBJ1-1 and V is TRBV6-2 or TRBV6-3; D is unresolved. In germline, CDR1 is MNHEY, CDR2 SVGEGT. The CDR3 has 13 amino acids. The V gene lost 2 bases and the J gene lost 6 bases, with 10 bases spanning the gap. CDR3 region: CASSYVEGSEAFF. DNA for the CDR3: TGTGCCAGCAGTTACGTTGAGGGATCTGAAGCTTTCTTT.

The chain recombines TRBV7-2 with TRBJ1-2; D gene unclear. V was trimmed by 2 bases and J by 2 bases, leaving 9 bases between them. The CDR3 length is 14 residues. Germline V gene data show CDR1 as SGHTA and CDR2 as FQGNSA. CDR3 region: CASSLHRLNYGYTF. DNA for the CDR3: TGTGCCAGCAGCTTACACAGACTGAACTATGGCTACACCTTC.